This TCR beta chain was recorded in a study of technical replicates of blood from several donors. TCRdb's copy holds only in-frame clones and misses some; the assay was immunoSEQ multiplex PCR. The sample includes approximately 70,000 clones, 95% to 98% of them seen just once. The source of this sequence is a human donor in good health. The sequencing input was T cells isolated from PBMCs.

This chain's CDR3 is CASSQSYSGCGEAFF. CDR3 in DNA: TGCGCCAGCAGTCAATCATATTCGGGGTGCGGTGAAGCTTTCTTT. The chain is built from TRBV23-1 and TRBJ1-1; D not resolved. TRBV23-1 is an ORF for which the function is uncertain. The CDR3 is made up of 15 amino acids. The ends were cut back, 0 bases at V and 7 bases at J, with 15 bases in the middle.